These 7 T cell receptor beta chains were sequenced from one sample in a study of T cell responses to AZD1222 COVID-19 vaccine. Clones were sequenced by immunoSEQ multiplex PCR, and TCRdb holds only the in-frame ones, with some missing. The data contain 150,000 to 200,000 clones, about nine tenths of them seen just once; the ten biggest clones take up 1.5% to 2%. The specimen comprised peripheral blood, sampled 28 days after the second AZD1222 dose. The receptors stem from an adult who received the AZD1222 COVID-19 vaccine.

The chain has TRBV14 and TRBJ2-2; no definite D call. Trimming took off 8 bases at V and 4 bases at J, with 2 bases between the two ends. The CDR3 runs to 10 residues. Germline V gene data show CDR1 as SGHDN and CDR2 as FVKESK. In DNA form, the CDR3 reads TGTGCCAGCGGCACCGGGGAGCTGTTTTTT. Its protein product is CASGTGELFF.

The CDR3 loop is CASSLAPGVRSGAFF. The CDR3 coding sequence is TGCGCCAGCAGCTTGGCCCCAGGGGTGAGGTCGGGAGCTTTCTTT. This chain connects TRBV5-1 to TRBJ1-1; TRBD1 is a possible D gene (6 bases). CDR3 size: 15 residues. The V and J ends lost 0 bases and 10 bases respectively, with 19 bases between them. Germline lookup yields CDR1 SGHRS and CDR2 YFSETQ. Together with reference TRBV5-1 and TRBJ1-1, the CDR3 gives the full variable domain: KAGVTQTPRYLIKTRGQQVTLSCSPISGHRSVSWYQQTPGQGLQFLFEYFSETQRNKGNFPGRFSGRQFSNSRSEMNVSTLELGDSALYLCASSLAPGVRSGAFFGQGTRLTVV.

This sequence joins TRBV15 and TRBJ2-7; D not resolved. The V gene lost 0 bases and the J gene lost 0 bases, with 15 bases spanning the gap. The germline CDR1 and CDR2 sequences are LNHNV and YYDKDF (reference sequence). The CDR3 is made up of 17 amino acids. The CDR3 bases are TGTGCCACCAGCAGAGATCTCGCAGAAGAAAGCTCCTACGAGCAGTACTTC. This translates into CATSRDLAEESSYEQYF.

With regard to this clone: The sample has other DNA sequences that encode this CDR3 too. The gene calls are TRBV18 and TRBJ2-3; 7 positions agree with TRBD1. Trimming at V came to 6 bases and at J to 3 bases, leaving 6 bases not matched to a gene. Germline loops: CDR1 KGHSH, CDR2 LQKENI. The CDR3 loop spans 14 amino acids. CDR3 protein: CASSPTGYTDTQYF. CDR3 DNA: TGTGCCAGCTCCCCGACAGGGTATACAGATACGCAGTATTTT.

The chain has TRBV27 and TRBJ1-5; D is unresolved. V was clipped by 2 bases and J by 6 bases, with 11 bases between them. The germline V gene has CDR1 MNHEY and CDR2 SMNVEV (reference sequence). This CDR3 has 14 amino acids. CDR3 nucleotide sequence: TGTGCCAGCAGTTTAGTGGGTTTAAGTCAGCCCCAGCATTTT. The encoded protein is CASSLVGLSQPQHF.

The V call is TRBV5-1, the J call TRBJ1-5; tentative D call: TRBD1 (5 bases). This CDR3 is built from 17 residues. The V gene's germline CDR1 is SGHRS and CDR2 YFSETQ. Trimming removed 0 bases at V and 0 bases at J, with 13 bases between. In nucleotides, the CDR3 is TGCGCCAGCAGCTTGGGGTGGGGCAGCGATAGCAATCAGCCCCAGCATTTT. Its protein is CASSLGWGSDSNQPQHF.

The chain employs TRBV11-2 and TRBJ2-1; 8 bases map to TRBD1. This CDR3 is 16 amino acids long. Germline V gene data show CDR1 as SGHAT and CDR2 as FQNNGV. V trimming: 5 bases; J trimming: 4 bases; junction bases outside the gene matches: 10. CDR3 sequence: CASSPNPGQDYNEQFF. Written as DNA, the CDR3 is TGTGCCAGCAGCCCAAACCCGGGACAGGATTACAATGAGCAGTTCTTC. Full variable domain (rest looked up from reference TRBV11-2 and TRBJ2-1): EAGVAQSPRYKIIEKRQSVAFWCNPISGHATLYWYQQILGQGPKLLIQFQNNGVVDDSQLPKDRFSAERLKGVDSTLKIQPAKLEDSAVYLCASSPNPGQDYNEQFFGPGTRLTVL.